This record covers a single TCR beta chain. A junction end diverges from the germline sequence, so it may reflect a read error. This record comes from a study of cytomegalovirus exposure and HLA in healthy donors. PCR amplification relied on 60 Vbeta primers (plus 13 Jbeta primers). Sequencing was performed with immunoSEQ multiplex PCR; in TCRdb, only in-frame clones are kept and a portion is missing. Of 150,000 to 200,000 clones in the sample, roughly 81% were seen once. This CDR3 has 16 residues. Looked up from germline, CDR1 is SEHNR and CDR2 is FQNEAQ (reference sequence). The V call is TRBV7-9, the J call TRBJ2-7; a possible D gene is TRBD1 (7 bases). The receptor comes from a young man in good health and CMV-seropositive. Specimen: PBMCs. CDR3 in DNA: TGTTCCAGCAGCTTAGCAGGGGGGACAGCGTCCTACGAGCAGTACTTC. Encoded protein: CSSSLAGGTASYEQYF.